This TCR beta chain derives from a study of cytomegalovirus exposure and HLA in healthy donors. Donors counted as nominally healthy when sampled, yet unrecorded immune exposures were likely. In regard to this clone: The antigen remains unidentified.

Both 60 Vbeta primers and 13 Jbeta primers went into the PCR. The method was immunoSEQ multiplex PCR; TCRdb's version includes in-frame clones alone and lacks a portion of them. The sample holds approximately 200,000 clones; around 83% are singletons and the top ten take around 1.4%. Broader study findings: Researchers reported in a later analysis that a missense DCLRE1C variant was tied to TCR beta V- and J-gene trimming.

The clonotype originates from a girl between 5 and 17 years old in good health and CMV-seronegative. The sequenced sample consisted of PBMCs.

CDR3 region: CASSRQGGGATNEKLFF. In nucleotides, the CDR3 is TGTGCCAGCTCACGACAGGGCGGCGGTGCAACTAATGAAAAACTGTTTTTT. The chain combines TRBV18 with TRBJ1-4, with 7 bases fitting TRBD1. The CDR3 has 17 amino acids. Germline CDR1 and CDR2: KGHSH and LQKENI. V shed 4 bases and J 0 bases; nucleotides not matched to a gene: 8.